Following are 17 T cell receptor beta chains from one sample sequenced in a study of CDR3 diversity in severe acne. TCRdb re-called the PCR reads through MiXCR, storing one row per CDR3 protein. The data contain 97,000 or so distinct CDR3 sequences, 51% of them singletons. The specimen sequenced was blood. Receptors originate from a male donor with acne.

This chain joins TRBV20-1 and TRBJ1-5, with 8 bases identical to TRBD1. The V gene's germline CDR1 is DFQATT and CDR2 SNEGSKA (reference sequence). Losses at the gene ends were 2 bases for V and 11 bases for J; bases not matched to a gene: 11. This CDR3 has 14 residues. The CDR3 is CSARQTGDSKAQHF. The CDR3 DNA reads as TGCAGTGCTAGACAGACAGGGGACAGCAAGGCCCAGCATTTT.

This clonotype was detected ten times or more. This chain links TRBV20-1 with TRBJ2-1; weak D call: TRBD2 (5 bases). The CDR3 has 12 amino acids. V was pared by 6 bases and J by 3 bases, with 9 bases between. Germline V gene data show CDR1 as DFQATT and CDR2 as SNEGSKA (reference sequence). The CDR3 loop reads CSAQRDYNEQFF. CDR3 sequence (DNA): TGCAGTGCCCAGAGGGACTACAATGAGCAGTTCTTC.

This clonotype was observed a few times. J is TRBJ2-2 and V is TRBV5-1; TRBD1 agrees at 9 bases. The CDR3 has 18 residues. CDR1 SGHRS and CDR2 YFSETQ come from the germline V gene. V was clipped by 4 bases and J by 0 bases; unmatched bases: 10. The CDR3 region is CASSRLDRGGANTGELFF. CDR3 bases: TGCGCCAGCAGCCGGCTGGACAGGGGAGGGGCGAACACCGGGGAGCTGTTTTTT.

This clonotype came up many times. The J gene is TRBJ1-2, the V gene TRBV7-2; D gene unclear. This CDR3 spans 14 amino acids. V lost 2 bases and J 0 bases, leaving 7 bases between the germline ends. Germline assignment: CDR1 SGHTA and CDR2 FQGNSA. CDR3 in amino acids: CASSLHSPNYGYTF. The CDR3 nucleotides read TGTGCCAGCAGCTTACACAGTCCTAACTATGGCTACACCTTC.

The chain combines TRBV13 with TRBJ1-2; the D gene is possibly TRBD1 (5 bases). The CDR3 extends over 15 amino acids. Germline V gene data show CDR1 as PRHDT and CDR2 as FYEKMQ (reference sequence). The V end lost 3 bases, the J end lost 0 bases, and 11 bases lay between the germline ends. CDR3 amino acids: CASSLRDGTNYGYTF. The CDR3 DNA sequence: TGTGCCAGCAGCTTGAGGGACGGAACTAACTATGGCTACACCTTC. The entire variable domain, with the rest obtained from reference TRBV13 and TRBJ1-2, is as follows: AAGVIQSPRHLIKEKRETATLKCYPIPRHDTVYWYQQGPGQDPQFLISFYEKMQSDKGSIPDRFSAQQFSDYHSELNMSSLELGDSALYFCASSLRDGTNYGYTFGSGTRLTVV.

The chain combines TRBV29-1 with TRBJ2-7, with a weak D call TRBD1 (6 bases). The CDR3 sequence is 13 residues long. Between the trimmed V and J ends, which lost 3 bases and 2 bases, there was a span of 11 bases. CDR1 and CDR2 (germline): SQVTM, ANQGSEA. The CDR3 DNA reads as TGCAGCGTTGAGTACGGGACACCCTACGAGCAGTACTTC. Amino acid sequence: CSVEYGTPYEQYF.

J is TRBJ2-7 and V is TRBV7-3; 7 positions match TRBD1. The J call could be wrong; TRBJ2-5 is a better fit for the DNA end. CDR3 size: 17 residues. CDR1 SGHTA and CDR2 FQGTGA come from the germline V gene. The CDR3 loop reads CASSLLGGVDVLETQYF. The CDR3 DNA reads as TGTGCCAGCAGCTTATTAGGGGGCGTGGATGTCTTAGAGACCCAGTACTTC.

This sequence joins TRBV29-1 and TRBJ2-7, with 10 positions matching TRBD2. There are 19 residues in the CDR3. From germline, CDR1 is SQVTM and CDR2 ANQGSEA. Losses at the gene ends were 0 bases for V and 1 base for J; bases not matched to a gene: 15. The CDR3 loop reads CSVEDGLAGADVRSYEQYF. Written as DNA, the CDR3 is TGCAGCGTTGAAGACGGCCTAGCGGGAGCGGATGTGCGATCCTACGAGCAGTACTTC.

As DNA, the CDR3 is TGCAGCGTTGAAAACGCGGGGGGTAACTATGGCTACACCTTC. It specifies CSVENAGGNYGYTF. The chain employs TRBV29-1 and TRBJ1-2, with D possibly TRBD1 on 5 matching bases. Trimming took off 2 bases at V and 1 base at J, with 11 bases between the two ends. There are 14 residues in the CDR3. Germline CDR1 is SQVTM and CDR2 is ANQGSEA.

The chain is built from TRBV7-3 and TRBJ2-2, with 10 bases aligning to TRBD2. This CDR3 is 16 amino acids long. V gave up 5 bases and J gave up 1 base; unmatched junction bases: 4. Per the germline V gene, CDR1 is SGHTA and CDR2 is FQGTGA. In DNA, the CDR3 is TGTGCCAGCAGCACCCGGACTAGCGGGAACACCGGGGAGCTGTTTTTT. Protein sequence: CASSTRTSGNTGELFF.

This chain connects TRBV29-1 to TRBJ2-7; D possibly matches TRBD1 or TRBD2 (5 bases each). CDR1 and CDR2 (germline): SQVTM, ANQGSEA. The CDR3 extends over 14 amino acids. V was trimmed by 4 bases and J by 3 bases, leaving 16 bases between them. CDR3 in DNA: TGCAGCGTTGCTACCCGGGACGGATACTACGAGCAGTACTTC. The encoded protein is CSVATRDGYYEQYF.

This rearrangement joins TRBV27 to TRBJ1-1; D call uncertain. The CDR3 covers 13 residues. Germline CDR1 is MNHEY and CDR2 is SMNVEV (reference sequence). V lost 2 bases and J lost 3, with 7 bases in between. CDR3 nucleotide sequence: TGTGCCAGCAGTTTAGCCCCTGACACTGAAGCTTTCTTT. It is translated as CASSLAPDTEAFF.

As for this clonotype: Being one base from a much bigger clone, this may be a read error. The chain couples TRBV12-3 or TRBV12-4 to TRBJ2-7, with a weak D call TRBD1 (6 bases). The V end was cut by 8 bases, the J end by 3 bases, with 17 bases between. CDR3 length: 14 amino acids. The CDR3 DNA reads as TGTGCCAGCGGAAGCAGGGGCTTCAACTACGAGCAGTACTTC. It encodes CASGSRGFNYEQYF.

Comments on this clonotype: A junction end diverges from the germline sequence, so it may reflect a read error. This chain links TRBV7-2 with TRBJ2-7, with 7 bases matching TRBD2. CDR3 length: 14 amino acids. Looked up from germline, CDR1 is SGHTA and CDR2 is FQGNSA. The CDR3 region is CASSLTSDSYEQYF. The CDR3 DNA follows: TGCGCCAGCAGCCTTACTAGCGACTCCTACGAGCAGTACTTC. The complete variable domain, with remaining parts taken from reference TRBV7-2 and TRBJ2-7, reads GAGVSQSPSNKVTEKGKDVELRCDPISGHTALYWYRQSLGQGLEFLIYFQGNSAPDKSGLPSDRFSAERTGGSVSTLTIQRTQQEDSAVYLCASSLTSDSYEQYFGPGTRLTVT.

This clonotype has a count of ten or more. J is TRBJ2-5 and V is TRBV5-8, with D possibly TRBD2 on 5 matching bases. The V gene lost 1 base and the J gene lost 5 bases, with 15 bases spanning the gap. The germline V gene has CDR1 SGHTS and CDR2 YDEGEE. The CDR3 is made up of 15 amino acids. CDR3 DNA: TGTGCCAGCAGCTTGAGAGGAGAGGGTAGGGAGACCCAGTACTTC. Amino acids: CASSLRGEGRETQYF.

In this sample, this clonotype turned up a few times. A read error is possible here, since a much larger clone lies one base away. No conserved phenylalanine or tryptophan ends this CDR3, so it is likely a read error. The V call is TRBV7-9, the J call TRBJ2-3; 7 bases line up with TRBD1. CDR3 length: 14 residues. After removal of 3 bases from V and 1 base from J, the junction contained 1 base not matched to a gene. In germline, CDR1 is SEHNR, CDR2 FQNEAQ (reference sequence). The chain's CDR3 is CASSFGQGTDTQYS. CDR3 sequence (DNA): TGTGCCAGCAGCTTCGGACAGGGCACAGATACGCAGTATTCT.

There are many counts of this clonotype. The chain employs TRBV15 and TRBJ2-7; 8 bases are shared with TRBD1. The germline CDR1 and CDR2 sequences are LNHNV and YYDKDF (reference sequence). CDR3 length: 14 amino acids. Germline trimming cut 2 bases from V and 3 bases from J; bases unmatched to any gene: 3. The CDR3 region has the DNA TGTGCCACCAGCAGAAGACAGGGGAACTACGAGCAGTACGTC. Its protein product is CATSRRQGNYEQYV.